One and the same sample provided the 15 T cell receptor beta chains below, sequenced in a study of blood T cell repertoires in COVID-19. The assay was immunoSEQ multiplex PCR, and TCRdb's table has in-frame clones only and misses some. The sample holds fewer than 200,000 clones, around 83% seen once. The sequencing sample was made of PBMCs or T cells enriched from blood (not recorded which). These receptors were taken from a woman aged 45-59 years in a cohort exposed to, infected with or recovered from COVID-19 (not recorded which).

The chain combines TRBV18 with TRBJ2-1, with D possibly TRBD1 on 6 matching bases. The CDR3 runs 16 residues. With 2 bases removed from V and 4 bases from J, the gap between germline ends came to 15 bases. Germline CDR1 is KGHSH and CDR2 is LQKENI. The CDR3 protein is CASSPNSGQRYNEQFF. Here the CDR3 DNA reads TGTGCCAGCTCACCAAATTCGGGACAAAGATACAATGAGCAGTTCTTC.

V gene TRBV7-9 combines with J gene TRBJ2-1; 8 bases match TRBD1. V trimming: 4 bases; J trimming: 6 bases; junction bases outside the gene matches: 8. The CDR3 contains 15 residues. From germline, CDR1 is SEHNR and CDR2 FQNEAQ (reference sequence). CDR3 nucleotides: TGTGCCAGCAGCTCAGAAGACAGGGGAATCAATGAGCAGTTCTTC. Translated, it gives CASSSEDRGINEQFF.

CDR3 DNA sequence: TGTGCCAGCAGTTTATTTCGGGGATCCACTGAAGCTTTCTTT. As protein: CASSLFRGSTEAFF. This chain connects TRBV28 to TRBJ1-1, with D uncertain. Germline CDR1 and CDR2: MDHEN and SYDVKM. The CDR3 is 14 amino acids. V gave up 1 base and J gave up 4 bases, with 10 bases separating them.

The chain links TRBV14 to TRBJ1-2; D remains unclear. Trimming took off 4 bases at V and 8 bases at J, with 17 bases between the two ends. The CDR3 extends over 14 amino acids. In germline, CDR1 is SGHDN, CDR2 FVKESK. CDR3 loop: CASSPRRGLGGYTF. The CDR3 DNA reads TGTGCCAGCAGCCCCCGCCGGGGATTAGGGGGCTACACCTTC.

The CDR3 loop is CASSQDGTITDTQYF. In DNA form, the CDR3 reads TGTGCCAGCAGCCAAGATGGCACCATCACAGATACGCAGTATTTT. The chain joins TRBV4-2 to TRBJ2-3, with D hard to call. CDR1 is LGHNA and CDR2 is YNFKEQ in the germline V gene. The CDR3 covers 15 residues. V was clipped by 0 bases and J by 2 bases, with 9 bases between them.

The chain uses TRBV24-1 and TRBJ2-1; D remains ambiguous. This CDR3 comprises 14 residues. The V end lost 3 bases, the J end lost 4 bases, and 9 bases lay between the germline ends. Per germline, CDR1 KGHDR and CDR2 SFDVKD. In DNA, the CDR3 is TGTGCCACCAGTGATCCATCTAGATACAATGAGCAGTTCTTC. This gives the protein CATSDPSRYNEQFF.

The chain links TRBV6-5 to TRBJ1-4; D is uncertain. V was clipped by 0 bases and J by 0 bases, with 8 bases between them. The CDR3 contains 16 residues. The germline V gene encodes CDR1 MNHEY and CDR2 SVGAGI. The CDR3 region has the DNA TGTGCCAGCAGTTACTCGTTTAGCGCAACTAATGAAAAACTGTTTTTT. Translation gives CASSYSFSATNEKLFF.

This clone was seen only once. The chain uses TRBV7-9 and TRBJ1-2, with a weak D call TRBD1 (5 bases). Per the germline V gene, CDR1 is SEHNR and CDR2 is FQNEAQ (reference sequence). V was shortened by 5 bases and J by 2 bases, with 18 bases between the two germline ends. The CDR3 is made up of 16 amino acids. DNA for the CDR3: TGTGCCAGCAGCCGGCACGGCGGGGACGGCAACTATGGCTACACCTTC. Protein sequence: CASSRHGGDGNYGYTF.

The gene calls are TRBV24-1 and TRBJ2-1; TRBD1 matches at 7 bases. Germline CDR1 KGHDR, CDR2 SFDVKD. This CDR3 contains 14 residues. J gave up 3 bases and V 5 bases, and 3 bases lay outside the gene matches. The DNA for the CDR3 is TGTGCCACCAGTGGGGGACAGCTCTACAATGAGCAGTTCTTC. Translating gives CATSGGQLYNEQFF.

V and J are TRBV19 and TRBJ2-2, with D possibly being TRBD2 (7 bases). This CDR3 is 16 amino acids long. Germline values: CDR1 LNHDA, CDR2 SQIVND (reference sequence). Trimming cost V 7 bases and J 0 bases, with 15 bases left between them. CDR3 nucleotide sequence: TGTGCCAGTATTACTAGGGGGGGCTCGAACACCGGGGAGCTGTTTTTT. It translates to CASITRGGSNTGELFF.

The chain joins TRBV19 to TRBJ1-2; D uncertain. The germline V and J ends were trimmed by 5 bases and 7 bases, with 8 bases remaining between them. This CDR3 contains 11 residues. CDR1 and CDR2 from the germline V gene are LNHDA and SQIVND (reference sequence). The CDR3 region has the DNA TGTGCCAGTAGTTCTCCCCGTGGCTACACCTTC. Protein: CASSSPRGYTF.

This sequence joins TRBV18 and TRBJ2-3; D gene ambiguous. V dropped 5 bases and J dropped 1 base, with 16 bases sitting between them. The germline CDR1 and CDR2 sequences are KGHSH and LQKENI. The CDR3 runs 16 residues. CDR3 DNA: TGTGCCAGCTCAGTTGTACAGATTTACCGCACAGATACGCAGTATTTT. Translation: CASSVVQIYRTDTQYF.

The CDR3 bases are TGTGCCAGCAGCCAAAGAACAGGGAAAAAGACCCAGTACTTC. Translation: CASSQRTGKKTQYF. The J gene is TRBJ2-5, the V gene TRBV3-1 (or the pseudogene TRBV3-2), with a possible D match to TRBD1 (6 bases). The CDR3 extends over 14 amino acids. V dropped 2 bases and J dropped 6 bases, with 13 bases sitting between them. The germline V gene has CDR1 LGHDT and CDR2 YNNKEL (reference sequence).

The table lists this clone with a count of one. This rearrangement joins TRBV29-1 to TRBJ2-1; maybe TRBD1 (5 bases). The CDR3 is 11 amino acids. Per germline, CDR1 SQVTM and CDR2 ANQGSEA. Trimming removed 6 bases at V and 7 bases at J, with 10 bases between. The CDR3 nucleotides read TGCAGCGTAGACCAGGGAAATGAGCAGTTCTTC. Protein product: CSVDQGNEQFF.

This clone was recorded once. The chain uses TRBV7-3 and TRBJ2-1, with 9 nucleotides matching TRBD2. The CDR3 is 14 residues long. V dropped 4 bases and J dropped 5; count of bases not matched to a gene: 3. Per the germline V gene, CDR1 is SGHTA and CDR2 is FQGTGA. CDR3 bases: TGTGCCAGCAGCTCTCTAGCGGGGCACAATGAGCAGTTCTTC. It yields the protein CASSSLAGHNEQFF.